The rows below give T cell receptor beta chains drawn from one sample of a study of blood T cells in healthy people across ages. TCRdb used MiXCR to reprocess the 5' RACE reads, holding one entry per CDR3 protein. The sample has over 450,000 distinct CDR3 sequences; 24% are singletons. This sample also belongs to another study, concerning T cells of mothers and their children.

The sequenced sample was blood. These receptors all come from a boy aged 10-17 years in good health. The CDR3 runs from the conserved cysteine through the conserved F or W. D genes are given only for firm matches. Size tells how often a clone was seen (once, few, many) or the class of an expanded clone, and some rows leave it out.

J gene | D gene | V gene | clone size | CDR3 protein | CDR3 DNA
TRBJ2-3 | TRBD1 | TRBV7-9 | - | CASSSRDRGTDTQYF | TGTGCCAGCAGCTCCCGGGACAGGGGCACAGATACGCAGTATTTT
TRBJ2-1 | - | TRBV19 | - | CASSTVASSYNEQFF | TGTGCCAGTAGTACGGTCGCTAGCTCCTACAATGAGCAGTTCTTC
TRBJ2-4 | - | TRBV20-1 | - | CSARSEAKNIQYF | TGCAGTGCTAGGAGTGAGGCCAAAAACATTCAGTACTTC
TRBJ2-5 | - | TRBV20-1 | few | CSAPHWGGETQYF | TGCAGTGCACCTCATTGGGGTGGAGAGACCCAGTACTTC
TRBJ2-1 | TRBD2 | TRBV3-1 | - | CASSGLAGTSGSSYNEQFF | TGTGCCAGCAGCGGCCTAGCCGGGACTAGCGGGAGTTCCTACAATGAGCAGTTCTTC
TRBJ2-7 | TRBD1 | TRBV2 | few | CASSLRTGLAYEQYF | TGTGCCAGCAGTTTACGGACAGGGTTAGCCTACGAGCAGTACTTC
TRBJ1-1 | TRBD1 | TRBV5-1 | - | CASYDRGPNTEAFF | TGCGCCAGCTATGACAGGGGACCCAACACTGAAGCTTTCTTT
TRBJ2-1 | TRBD1 | TRBV7-9 | few | CASSSVGQGEWAIDNEQFF | TGTGCCAGCAGCTCCGTGGGACAGGGAGAGTGGGCTATCGACAATGAGCAGTTCTTC
TRBJ2-1 | TRBD2 | TRBV7-8 | few | CASSLGGLAGADEQFF | TGTGCCAGCAGCTTAGGGGGACTAGCGGGAGCGGATGAGCAGTTCTTC
TRBJ2-7 | - | TRBV12-3/TRBV12-4 | few | CASSFGSRRTSSYEQYF | TGTGCCAGCAGTTTTGGTAGTCGGAGAACAAGCTCCTACGAGCAGTACTTC
TRBJ1-2 | - | TRBV5-1 | few | CASSLYNYGYTF | TGCGCCAGCAGCCTGTATAACTATGGCTACACCTTC
TRBJ2-7 | - | TRBV29-1 | - | CSVVGGAYEQYF | TGCAGCGTTGTGGGAGGTGCCTACGAGCAGTACTTC
TRBJ2-7 | - | TRBV11-2 | few | CASSGLSTYEQYF | TGTGCCAGCAGCGGACTTTCAACCTACGAGCAGTACTTC
TRBJ1-1 | - | TRBV5-1 | - | CASSDNTAMNTEAFF | TGCGCCAGCAGCGACAATACAGCAATGAACACTGAAGCTTTCTTT
TRBJ2-3 | TRBD1 | TRBV4-3 | few | CASSQDLGTGLGTDTQYF | TGCGCCAGCAGCCAAGATCTTGGGACAGGGTTAGGCACAGATACGCAGTATTTT
TRBJ2-1 | - | TRBV5-5 | - | CASSLAQTFYNEQFF | TGTGCCAGCAGCTTGGCCCAGACCTTCTACAATGAGCAGTTCTTC
TRBJ2-7 | - | TRBV3-1 | - | CASSLRPGLYEQYF | TGTGCCAGCAGCCTCCGACCTGGGCTTTACGAGCAGTACTTC
TRBJ2-3 | - | TRBV20-1 | - | CSARDGGSFFGPDTQYF | TGCAGTGCTAGAGACGGTGGGTCCTTTTTTGGGCCAGATACGCAGTATTTT
TRBJ1-2 | - | TRBV29-1 | - | CSVLASRGYGYTF | TGCAGCGTTCTTGCGTCCAGGGGCTATGGCTACACCTTC
TRBJ2-7 | TRBD1 | TRBV5-1 | - | CASSSTGEYEQYF | TGCGCCAGCAGTTCGACAGGGGAGTACGAGCAGTACTTC
TRBJ2-3 | - | TRBV3-1 | - | CASRGKQTSTDTQYF | TGTGCCAGCAGAGGAAAGCAAACTAGCACAGATACGCAGTATTTT
TRBJ2-7 | - | TRBV4-3 | - | CASSQGPVGTFFYEQYF | TGCGCCAGCAGCCAAGGCCCCGTCGGGACTTTTTTCTACGAGCAGTACTTC
TRBJ2-2 | - | TRBV29-1 | - | CSVVRANTGELFF | TGCAGCGTTGTCCGAGCGAACACCGGGGAGCTGTTTTTT
TRBJ1-2 | - | TRBV12-5 | - | CASGERGGYTF | TGTGCTAGTGGGGAACGCGGGGGCTACACCTTC
TRBJ1-5 | TRBD1 | TRBV5-5 | - | CASSWTGESVPQHF | TGTGCCAGCAGCTGGACAGGGGAGAGTGTACCCCAGCATTTT
TRBJ1-4 | - | TRBV6-5 | - | CASSLEGFNEKLFF | TGTGCCAGCAGCCTGGAGGGGTTTAATGAAAAACTGTTTTTT
TRBJ2-5 | TRBD2 | TRBV4-2 | few | CANSPKIGLAGVEETQYF | TGTGCCAACAGCCCTAAAATAGGACTAGCGGGAGTGGAGGAGACCCAGTACTTC
TRBJ2-1 | - | TRBV6-5 | - | CASSYTSFQGLLNNEQFF | TGTGCCAGCAGTTACACATCTTTTCAAGGACTTCTAAACAATGAGCAGTTCTTC
TRBJ2-5 | - | TRBV7-8 | few | CASSPAEGRWIETQYF | TGTGCCAGCAGCCCGGCCGAAGGACGGTGGATTGAAACCCAGTACTTC
TRBJ1-2 | TRBD1 | TRBV28 | many | CASSFPTGANYGYTF | TGTGCCAGCAGCTTCCCGACAGGGGCTAACTATGGCTACACCTTC
TRBJ2-7 | TRBD2 | TRBV28 | few | CASRPGLACEQYF | TGTGCCAGCAGACCCGGACTAGCGTGCGAGCAGTACTTC
TRBJ2-7 | - | TRBV7-9 | - | CASSLGGSSPYEQYF | TGTGCCAGCAGCTTGGGGGGAAGCTCGCCCTACGAGCAGTACTTC
TRBJ1-1 | - | TRBV25-1 | few | CASSDRSTIEAFF | TGTGCCAGCAGTGATCGATCGACAATCGAAGCTTTCTTT
TRBJ2-3 | TRBD2 | TRBV7-2 | - | CASSLSGGLESTDTQYF | TGTGCCAGCAGCTTATCGGGAGGACTAGAAAGCACAGATACGCAGTATTTT
TRBJ2-4 | TRBD2 | TRBV12-3/TRBV12-4 | - | CASSLVTGLAPNIQYF | TGTGCCAGCAGTTTAGTTACGGGACTAGCTCCAAACATTCAGTACTTC
TRBJ2-4 | - | TRBV14 | - | CASSQGPTVSGIQYF | TGTGCCAGCAGCCAAGGACCGACAGTGTCTGGCATTCAGTACTTC
TRBJ1-5 | TRBD1 | TRBV6-1 | - | CASSERQGGRPQHF | TGTGCCAGCAGTGAGAGACAGGGGGGGAGGCCCCAGCATTTT
TRBJ2-7 | TRBD2 | TRBV9 | few | CASSVGLAEYEQYF | TGTGCCAGCAGCGTTGGACTAGCGGAATACGAGCAGTACTTC
TRBJ2-7 | TRBD2 | TRBV4-3 | few | CASSPTSGRAYEQYF | TGCGCCAGCAGCCCCACTAGCGGGAGGGCCTACGAGCAGTACTTC
TRBJ2-7 | TRBD1 | TRBV7-8 | - | CASEGQSYEQYF | TGTGCCAGCGAGGGACAGTCCTACGAGCAGTACTTC
TRBJ2-3 | - | TRBV7-2 | few | CASSPGLPPDTQYF | TGTGCCAGCAGCCCTGGACTTCCCCCAGATACGCAGTATTTT
TRBJ2-7 | TRBD1 | TRBV6-1 | - | CASSETGPYEQYF | TGTGCCAGCAGTGAGACAGGGCCCTACGAGCAGTACTTC
TRBJ1-3 | TRBD1 | TRBV7-3 | - | CASSSGQTGNTIYF | TGTGCCAGCAGCTCGGGACAGACTGGAAACACCATATATTTT
TRBJ2-7 | - | TRBV6-2/TRBV6-3 | - | CASSYQGRIDYEQYF | TGTGCCAGCAGTTACCAGGGCAGGATCGACTACGAGCAGTACTTC
TRBJ2-2 | - | TRBV6-5 | few | CASSRWTVNTGELFF | TGTGCCAGCAGCCGCTGGACAGTAAACACCGGGGAGCTGTTTTTT
TRBJ1-6 | - | TRBV9 | - | CASSRGTASSYNSPLHF | TGTGCCAGCAGCAGAGGGACTGCGAGCTCCTATAATTCACCCCTCCACTTT
TRBJ2-1 | TRBD2 | TRBV4-3 | - | CASSAGTSGLNEQFF | TGCGCCAGCAGCGCAGGGACTAGCGGCCTCAATGAGCAGTTCTTC
TRBJ2-3 | TRBD2 | TRBV27 | few | CASSSLTSEGGTQYF | TGTGCCAGCAGTTCGTTGACTAGCGAGGGAGGGACGCAGTATTTT
TRBJ1-2 | - | TRBV11-2 | few | CASSFRTLDYTF | TGTGCCAGCAGCTTCCGCACTCTCGACTACACCTTC
TRBJ2-1 | TRBD1 | TRBV5-1 | - | CASSQGTGDYNEQFF | TGCGCCAGCAGCCAGGGGACAGGGGACTACAATGAGCAGTTCTTC
TRBJ1-4 | TRBD1 | TRBV20-1 | - | CSASTRTGGEKLFF | TGCAGTGCTAGTACCCGGACAGGGGGTGAAAAACTGTTTTTT
TRBJ2-1 | - | TRBV14 | - | CASSHLGGSSYNEQFF | TGTGCCAGCAGCCACCTTGGCGGAAGCTCCTACAATGAGCAGTTCTTC
TRBJ2-5 | TRBD2 | TRBV2 | - | CASRPGLAGGTQYF | TGTGCCAGCAGACCCGGACTAGCGGGAGGGACCCAGTACTTC
TRBJ1-4 | - | TRBV20-1 | many | CSAKPRGVDEKLFF | TGCAGTGCTAAGCCACGGGGGGTTGACGAAAAACTGTTTTTT
TRBJ2-7 | TRBD1 | TRBV2 | - | CASKGQGAGEQYF | TGTGCCAGCAAGGGACAGGGGGCCGGCGAGCAGTACTTC